The next 3 T cell receptor beta chains were all read from a single sample in a study of blood T cell repertoires in COVID-19. The method was immunoSEQ multiplex PCR; TCRdb's version includes in-frame clones alone and lacks a portion of them. The sample carries some 170,000 clones, over 85% recorded once. Material: peripheral blood. The source is a woman aged 55-75 years with COVID-19, enrolled during active disease.

V usage is TRBV7-3 and J usage is TRBJ1-1; D is uncertain. The V end was cut by 1 base, the J end by 6 bases, with 9 bases between. The V gene's germline CDR1 is SGHTA and CDR2 FQGTGA. The CDR3 loop spans 13 amino acids. CDR3 region: CASSLKGGAEAFF. The CDR3 coding sequence is TGTGCCAGCAGCTTAAAGGGAGGCGCTGAAGCTTTCTTT.

The chain recombines TRBV6-5 with TRBJ2-7, with 8 bases identical to TRBD1. The CDR3 loop spans 12 amino acids. In germline, CDR1 is MNHEY, CDR2 SVGAGI. The junction had 1 base not matched to a gene; V was cut back by 6 bases and J by 3 bases. The DNA of the CDR3 is TGTGCCAGCAGCGGGACAGGCTACGAGCAGTACTTC. This sequence encodes CASSGTGYEQYF.

In this sample, this clone turned up once. This sequence joins TRBV4-1 and TRBJ1-1; 7 bases agree with TRBD1. The germline V gene has CDR1 MGHRA and CDR2 YSYEKL. The CDR3 consists of 15 residues. The V and J ends lost 1 base and 0 bases, in that order; junction bases with no gene match: 2. This CDR3 reads CASSQGDSMNTEAFF. As DNA, the CDR3 is TGCGCCAGCAGCCAAGGGGACAGCATGAACACTGAAGCTTTCTTT.